The TCR beta chain under discussion was sequenced for a study of blood T cell repertoires in COVID-19. Data came from immunoSEQ multiplex PCR; TCRdb stores just in-frame clones and leaves some out. The repertoire consists of some 220,000 clones, with around 83% occurring once and the leading ten covering around 3%. The germline CDR1 and CDR2 sequences are ENHRY and SYGVKD. The junction had 4 bases not matched to a gene; V was cut back by 5 bases and J by 0 bases. CDR3 length equals 15 residues. The specimen sequenced was peripheral blood. This chain links TRBV10-3 with TRBJ2-3, with 8 bases fitting TRBD2. This receptor was obtained from a man aged 45 to 65 who had recovered from COVID-19. CDR3: CAISPLAASTDTQYF. Here the CDR3 DNA reads TGTGCCATCAGTCCACTAGCGGCTAGCACAGATACGCAGTATTTT.